This T cell receptor beta chain was found in a study of cytomegalovirus exposure and HLA in healthy donors. Study-wide findings and caveats: For most subjects, TCR beta sequences were reported to predict HLA-A and HLA-B alleles with accuracy.

Healthy bone marrow donors formed the donor group. It was with 60 Vbeta and 13 Jbeta primers that the PCR ran. Under the authors' procedure: A follow-up analysis tallied around 80 million unique TCR beta chains, 9 million to 11 million shared. Repertoires were generated with immunoSEQ multiplex PCR, while TCRdb's copy carries only in-frame clones and drops some. The V and J calls and clone size are taken from that table; D and trimming were inferred from the DNA. The table lists some 160,000 clones, over 70% of them singletons. V dropped 3 bases and J dropped 5 bases, with 7 bases sitting between them. The CDR3 covers 11 residues. CDR1 is DFQATT and CDR2 is SNEGSKA in the germline V gene (reference sequence). Comment on this clone: Its antigen is unidentified.

The sequence was collected from a middle-aged man in good health and CMV-seropositive. V gene TRBV20-1 combines with J gene TRBJ1-1; the D is unclear. Sequencing was done on a sample of PBMCs. The CDR3 here is CSASPGTEAFF. The CDR3 nucleotides read TGCAGTGCTAGTCCGGGTACTGAAGCTTTCTTT.